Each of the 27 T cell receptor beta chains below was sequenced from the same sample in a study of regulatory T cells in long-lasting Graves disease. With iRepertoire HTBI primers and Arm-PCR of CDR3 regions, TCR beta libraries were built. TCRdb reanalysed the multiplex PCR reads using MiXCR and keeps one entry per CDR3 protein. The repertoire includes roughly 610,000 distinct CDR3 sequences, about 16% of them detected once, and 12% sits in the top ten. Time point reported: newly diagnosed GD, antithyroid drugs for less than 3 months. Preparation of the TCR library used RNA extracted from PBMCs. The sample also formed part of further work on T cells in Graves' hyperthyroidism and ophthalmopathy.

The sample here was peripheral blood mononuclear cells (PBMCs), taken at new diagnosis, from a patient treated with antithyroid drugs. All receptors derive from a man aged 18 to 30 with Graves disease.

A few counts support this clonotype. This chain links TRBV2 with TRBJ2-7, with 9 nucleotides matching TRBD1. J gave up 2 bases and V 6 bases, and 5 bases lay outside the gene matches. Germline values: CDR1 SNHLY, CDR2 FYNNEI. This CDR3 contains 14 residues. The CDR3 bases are TGTGCCAGCAGCGGGACAGGGAGGCCCTACGAGCAGTACTTC. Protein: CASSGTGRPYEQYF. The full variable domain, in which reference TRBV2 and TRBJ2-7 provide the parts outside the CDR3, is EPEVTQTPSHQVTQMGQEVILRCVPISNHLYFYWYRQILGQKVEFLVSFYNNEISEKSEIFDDQFSVERPDGSNFTLKIRSTKLEDSAMYFCASSGTGRPYEQYFGPGTRLTVT.

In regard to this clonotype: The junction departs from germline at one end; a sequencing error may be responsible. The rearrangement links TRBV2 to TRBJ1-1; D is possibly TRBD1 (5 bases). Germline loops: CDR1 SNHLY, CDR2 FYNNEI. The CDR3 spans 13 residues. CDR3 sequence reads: CASHRTPNTEVFF. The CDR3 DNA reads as TGTGCCAGCCATCGGACACCTAACACTGAAGTTTTCTTT.

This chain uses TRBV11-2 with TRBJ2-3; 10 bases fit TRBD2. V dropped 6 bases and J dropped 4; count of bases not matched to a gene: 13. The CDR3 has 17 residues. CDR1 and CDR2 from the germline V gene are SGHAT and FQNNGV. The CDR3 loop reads CASRGVVSSGSADTQYF. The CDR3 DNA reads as TGTGCCAGCAGGGGCGTTGTATCTAGCGGGAGCGCAGATACGCAGTATTTT.

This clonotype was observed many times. CDR3 region: CASSQAWREGTEAFF. The CDR3 nucleotides read TGTGCCAGCAGCCAAGCGTGGAGGGAGGGGACTGAAGCTTTCTTT. The V and J genes are TRBV3-1 and TRBJ1-1; D may be TRBD1 (5 bases). Trimming pared 1 base from V and 5 bases from J, leaving 14 bases between. CDR3 length: 15 amino acids. The germline V gene encodes CDR1 LGHDT and CDR2 YNNKEL (reference sequence).

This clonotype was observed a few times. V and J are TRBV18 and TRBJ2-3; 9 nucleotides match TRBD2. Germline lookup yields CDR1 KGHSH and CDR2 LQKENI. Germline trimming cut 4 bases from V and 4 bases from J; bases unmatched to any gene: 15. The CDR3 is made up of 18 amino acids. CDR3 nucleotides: TGTGCCAGCTCACGGGCCCCGACTAGCGGCGTTCTAGCAGATACGCAGTATTTT. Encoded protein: CASSRAPTSGVLADTQYF.

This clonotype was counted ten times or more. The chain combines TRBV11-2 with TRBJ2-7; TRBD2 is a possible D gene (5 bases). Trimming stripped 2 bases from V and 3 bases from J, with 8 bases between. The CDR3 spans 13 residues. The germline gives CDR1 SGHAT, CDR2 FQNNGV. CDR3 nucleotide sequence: TGTGCCAGCAGCTTATTCCGGGGCTACGAGCAGTACTTC. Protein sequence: CASSLFRGYEQYF.

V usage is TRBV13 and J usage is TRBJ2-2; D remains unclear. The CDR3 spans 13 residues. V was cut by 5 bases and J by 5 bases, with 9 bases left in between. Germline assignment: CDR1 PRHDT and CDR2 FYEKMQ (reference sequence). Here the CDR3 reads CASSPDWTGELFF. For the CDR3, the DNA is TGTGCCAGCAGCCCAGATTGGACCGGGGAGCTGTTTTTT. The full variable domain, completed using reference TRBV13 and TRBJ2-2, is AAGVIQSPRHLIKEKRETATLKCYPIPRHDTVYWYQQGPGQDPQFLISFYEKMQSDKGSIPDRFSAQQFSDYHSELNMSSLELGDSALYFCASSPDWTGELFFGEGSRLTVL.

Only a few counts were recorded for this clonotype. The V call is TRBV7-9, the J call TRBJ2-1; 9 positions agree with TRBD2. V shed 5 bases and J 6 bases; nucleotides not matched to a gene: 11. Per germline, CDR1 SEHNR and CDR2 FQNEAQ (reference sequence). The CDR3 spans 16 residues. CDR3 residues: CASSPLGGREGNEQFF. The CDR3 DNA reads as TGTGCCAGCAGCCCCCTAGGGGGGCGGGAGGGCAATGAGCAGTTCTTC.

The CDR3 region is CASSLHTGGDFLEQFF. CDR3 nucleotides: TGTGCCAGCAGTTTGCACACAGGGGGTGATTTTTTGGAGCAGTTCTTC. The chain joins TRBV27 to TRBJ2-1, with 8 bases that match TRBD1. Germline-derived CDR1 and CDR2 are MNHEY and SMNVEV (reference sequence). J gave up 10 bases and V 3 bases, and 14 bases lay outside the gene matches. CDR3 length: 16 amino acids.

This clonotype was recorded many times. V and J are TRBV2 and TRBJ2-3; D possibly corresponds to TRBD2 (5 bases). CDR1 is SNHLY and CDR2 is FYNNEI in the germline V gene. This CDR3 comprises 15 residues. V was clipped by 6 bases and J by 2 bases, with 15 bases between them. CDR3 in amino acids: CASRLAGPITDTQYF. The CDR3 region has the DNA TGTGCCAGCAGACTGGCGGGCCCTATCACAGATACGCAGTATTTT.

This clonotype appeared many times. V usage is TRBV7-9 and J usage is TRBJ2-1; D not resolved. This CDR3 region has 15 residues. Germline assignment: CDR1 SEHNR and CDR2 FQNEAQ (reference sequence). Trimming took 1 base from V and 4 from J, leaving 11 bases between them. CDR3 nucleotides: TGTGCCAGCAGCTTAGATGGCAGCCCGTACAATGAGCAGTTCTTC. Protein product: CASSLDGSPYNEQFF.

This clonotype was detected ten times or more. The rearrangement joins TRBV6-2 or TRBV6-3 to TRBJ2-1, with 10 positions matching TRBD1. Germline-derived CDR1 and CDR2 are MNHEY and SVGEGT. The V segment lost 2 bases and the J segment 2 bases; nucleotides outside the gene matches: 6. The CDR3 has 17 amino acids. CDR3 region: CASSYRGGQGAYNEQFF. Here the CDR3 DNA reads TGTGCCAGCAGTTACCGAGGTGGACAGGGGGCCTACAATGAGCAGTTCTTC.

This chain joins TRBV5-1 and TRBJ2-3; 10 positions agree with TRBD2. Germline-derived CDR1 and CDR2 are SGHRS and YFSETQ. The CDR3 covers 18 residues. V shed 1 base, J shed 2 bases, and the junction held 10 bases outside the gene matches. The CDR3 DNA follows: TGCGCCAGCAGCTTGCCTAGCGGGAGCCCCTCCCCCACAGATACGCAGTATTTT. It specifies CASSLPSGSPSPTDTQYF.

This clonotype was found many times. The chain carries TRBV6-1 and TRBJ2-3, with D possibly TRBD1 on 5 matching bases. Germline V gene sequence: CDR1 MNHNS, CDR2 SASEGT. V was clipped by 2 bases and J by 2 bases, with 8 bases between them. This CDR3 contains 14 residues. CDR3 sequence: CASSETTDTDTQYF. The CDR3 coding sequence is TGTGCCAGCAGTGAAACGACAGACACAGATACGCAGTATTTT.

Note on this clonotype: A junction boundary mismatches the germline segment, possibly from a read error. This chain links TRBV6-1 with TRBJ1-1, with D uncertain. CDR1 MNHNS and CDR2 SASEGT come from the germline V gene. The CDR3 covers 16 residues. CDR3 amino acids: CASSVNLVYLKTEAFF. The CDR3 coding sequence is TGTGCCAGCAGTGTAAATCTAGTGTACCTGAAGACTGAAGCTTTCTTT.

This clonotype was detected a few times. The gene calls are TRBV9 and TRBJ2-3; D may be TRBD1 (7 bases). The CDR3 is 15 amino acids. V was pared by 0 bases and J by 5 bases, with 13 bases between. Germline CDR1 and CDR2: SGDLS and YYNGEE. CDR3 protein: CASSVGGTEGDTQYF. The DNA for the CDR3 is TGTGCCAGCAGCGTAGGCGGGACAGAAGGAGATACGCAGTATTTT. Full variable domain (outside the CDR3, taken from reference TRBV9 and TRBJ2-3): DSGVTQTPKHLITATGQRVTLRCSPRSGDLSVYWYQQSLDQGLQFLIQYYNGEERAKGNILERFSAQQFPDLHSELNLSSLELGDSALYFCASSVGGTEGDTQYFGPGTRLTVL.

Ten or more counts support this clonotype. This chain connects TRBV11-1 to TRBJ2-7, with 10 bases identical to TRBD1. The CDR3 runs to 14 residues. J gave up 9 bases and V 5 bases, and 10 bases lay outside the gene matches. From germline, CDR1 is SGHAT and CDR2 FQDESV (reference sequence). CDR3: CASSADRGPWGQYF. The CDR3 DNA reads TGTGCCAGCAGCGCAGACAGGGGGCCCTGGGGGCAGTACTTC. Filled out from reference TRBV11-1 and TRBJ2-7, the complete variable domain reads EAEVAQSPRYKITEKSQAVAFWCDPISGHATLYWYRQILGQGPELLVQFQDESVVDDSQLPKDRFSAERLKGVDSTLKIQPAELGDSAMYLCASSADRGPWGQYFGPGTRLTVT.

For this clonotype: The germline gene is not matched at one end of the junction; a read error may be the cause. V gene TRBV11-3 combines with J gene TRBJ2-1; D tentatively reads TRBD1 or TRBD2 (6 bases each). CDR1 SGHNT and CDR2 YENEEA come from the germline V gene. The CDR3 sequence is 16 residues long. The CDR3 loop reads CANSPTGGGSYNEQFF. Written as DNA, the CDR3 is TGTGCCAACAGCCCCACCGGAGGGGGCTCCTACAATGAGCAGTTCTTC.

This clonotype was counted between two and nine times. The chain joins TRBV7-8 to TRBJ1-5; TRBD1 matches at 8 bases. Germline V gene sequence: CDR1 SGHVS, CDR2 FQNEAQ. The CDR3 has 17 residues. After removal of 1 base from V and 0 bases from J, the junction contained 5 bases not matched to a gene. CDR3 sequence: CASSLGQGAVSNQPQHF. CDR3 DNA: TGTGCCAGCAGCTTAGGGCAGGGGGCGGTTAGCAATCAGCCCCAGCATTTT.

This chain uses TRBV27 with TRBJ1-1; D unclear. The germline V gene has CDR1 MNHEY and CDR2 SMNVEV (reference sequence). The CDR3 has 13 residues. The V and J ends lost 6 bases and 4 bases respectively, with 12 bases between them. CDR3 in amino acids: CASSLTQSTEAFF. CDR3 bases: TGTGCCAGCAGCCTAACACAGAGCACTGAAGCTTTCTTT.

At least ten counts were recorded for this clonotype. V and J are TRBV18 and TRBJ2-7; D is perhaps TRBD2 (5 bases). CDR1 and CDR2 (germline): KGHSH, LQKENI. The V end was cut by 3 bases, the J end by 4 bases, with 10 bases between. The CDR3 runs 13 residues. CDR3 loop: CASSPEEVYEQYF. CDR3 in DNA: TGTGCCAGCTCACCGGAGGAAGTTTACGAGCAGTACTTC.

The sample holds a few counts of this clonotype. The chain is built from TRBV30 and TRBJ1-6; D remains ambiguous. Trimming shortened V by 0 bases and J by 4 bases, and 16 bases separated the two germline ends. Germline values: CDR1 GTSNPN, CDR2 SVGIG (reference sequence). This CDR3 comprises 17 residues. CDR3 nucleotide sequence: TGTGCCTGGAGTGTACAAGAGGAGGCTGAGTATAATTCACCCCTCCACTTT. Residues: CAWSVQEEAEYNSPLHF.

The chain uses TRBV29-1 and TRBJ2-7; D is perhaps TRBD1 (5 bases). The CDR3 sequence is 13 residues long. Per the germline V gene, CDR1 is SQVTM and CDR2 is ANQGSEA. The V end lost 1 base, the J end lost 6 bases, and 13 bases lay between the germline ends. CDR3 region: CSVEVGALGEQYF. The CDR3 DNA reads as TGCAGCGTTGAAGTTGGGGCATTGGGCGAGCAGTACTTC.

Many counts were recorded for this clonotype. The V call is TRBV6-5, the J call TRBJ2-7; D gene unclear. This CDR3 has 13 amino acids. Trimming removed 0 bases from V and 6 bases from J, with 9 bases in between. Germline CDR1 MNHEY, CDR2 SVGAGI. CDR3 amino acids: CASSYSRGAEQYF. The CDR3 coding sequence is TGTGCCAGCAGTTACTCTCGCGGAGCCGAGCAGTACTTC.

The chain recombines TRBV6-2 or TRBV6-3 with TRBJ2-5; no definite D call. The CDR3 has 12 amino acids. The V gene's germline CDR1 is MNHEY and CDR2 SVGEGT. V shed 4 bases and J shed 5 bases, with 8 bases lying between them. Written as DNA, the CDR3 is TGTGCCAGCAGTTCCCAAGCTGAGACCCAGTACTTC. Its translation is CASSSQAETQYF.

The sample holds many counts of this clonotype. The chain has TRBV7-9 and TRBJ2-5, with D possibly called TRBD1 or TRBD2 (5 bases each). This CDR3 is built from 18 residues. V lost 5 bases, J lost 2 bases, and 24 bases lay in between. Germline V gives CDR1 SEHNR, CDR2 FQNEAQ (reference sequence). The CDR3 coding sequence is TGTGCCAGCAGCCTGAGAATGTGGAAAGGGACGGAGCAAGAGACCCAGTACTTC. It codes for CASSLRMWKGTEQETQYF.

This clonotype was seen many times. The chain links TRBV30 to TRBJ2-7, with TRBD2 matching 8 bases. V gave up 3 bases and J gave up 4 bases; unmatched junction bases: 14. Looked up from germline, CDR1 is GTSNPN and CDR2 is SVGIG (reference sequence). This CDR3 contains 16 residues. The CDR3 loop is CAWRVGGLAGKYEQYF. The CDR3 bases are TGTGCCTGGAGGGTCGGTGGATTAGCGGGAAAATACGAGCAGTACTTC.